These 30 T cell receptor beta chains were sequenced from one sample in a study of OX40 agonist ivuxolimab in advanced cancers. The assay was immunoSEQ multiplex PCR, and TCRdb's table has in-frame clones only and misses some. The data show tens of thousands of clones, with 90% to 95% seen just once and 2% to 3% held by the top ten. The starting material was CD4+ or CD8+ T cells sorted from blood, obtained in a trial of the OX40 agonist ivuxolimab. All receptors come from an adult with an advanced solid tumor such as melanoma, head and neck, liver or kidney cancer.

The rearrangement links TRBV5-1 to TRBJ2-1; D gene unclear. This CDR3 is 12 amino acids long. V gave up 4 bases and J gave up 7 bases, with 9 bases separating them. Germline V gene lookup returns CDR1 SGHRS and CDR2 YFSETQ. CDR3 protein: CASSVIGNEQFF. The CDR3 DNA reads TGCGCCAGCAGCGTAATAGGTAATGAGCAGTTCTTC.

For the CDR3, the DNA is TGTGCCAGCAGCTTAGAACGGGAGCGGCTCGGGGAGCTGTTTTTT. As protein: CASSLERERLGELFF. This chain connects TRBV13 to TRBJ2-2; TRBD2 might be the D (6 bases). This CDR3 has 15 residues. With 1 base removed from V and 7 bases from J, the gap between germline ends came to 13 bases. The germline V gene has CDR1 PRHDT and CDR2 FYEKMQ (reference sequence). The whole variable domain, filled in from reference TRBV13 and TRBJ2-2, reads AAGVIQSPRHLIKEKRETATLKCYPIPRHDTVYWYQQGPGQDPQFLISFYEKMQSDKGSIPDRFSAQQFSDYHSELNMSSLELGDSALYFCASSLERERLGELFFGEGSRLTVL.

This chain uses TRBV6-4 with TRBJ2-5, with D possibly matching TRBD1 (6 bases). Trimming left V 7 bases short and J 0 bases short, with 12 bases between. The CDR3 spans 14 residues. Germline CDR1 is MRHNA and CDR2 is SNTAGT. CDR3 nucleotide sequence: TGTGCCAGCATTTGCAGGGGCTACCAAGAGACCCAGTACTTC. Translation: CASICRGYQETQYF.

The V gene is TRBV7-2, the J gene TRBJ2-1; D remains unclear. Between the trimmed V and J ends, which lost 0 bases and 9 bases, there was a span of 15 bases. The CDR3 is 15 residues long. The germline gives CDR1 SGHTA, CDR2 FQGNSA. CDR3 residues: CASSLATQASGEQFF. CDR3 DNA: TGTGCCAGCAGCTTAGCGACGCAGGCTTCAGGTGAGCAGTTCTTC.

V gene TRBV29-1 combines with J gene TRBJ2-7; TRBD1 matches 12 bases. Per the germline V gene, CDR1 is SQVTM and CDR2 is ANQGSEA. This CDR3 is 13 amino acids long. Trimming at V came to 7 bases and at J to 7 bases, leaving 8 bases not matched to a gene. The CDR3 region has the DNA TGCAGCGCCTCGGGACAGGGGGCACGGGAGCAGTACTTC. Its translation: CSASGQGAREQYF.

The rearrangement joins TRBV7-3 to TRBJ2-1, with TRBD2 as a possible D gene (6 bases). This CDR3 spans 15 amino acids. Trimming removed 5 bases from V and 0 bases from J, with 11 bases in between. Germline loops: CDR1 SGHTA, CDR2 FQGTGA. The CDR3, as DNA: TGTGCCAGCAGCGTAGCGGAGAGCTCCTACAATGAGCAGTTCTTC. Translation gives CASSVAESSYNEQFF.

The rearrangement joins TRBV5-1 to TRBJ2-7, with D maybe TRBD1 (6 bases). There are 17 residues in the CDR3. CDR1 is SGHRS, CDR2 YFSETQ, per germline. The V gene lost 4 bases and the J gene lost 0 bases, with 20 bases spanning the gap. CDR3 residues: CASSARGGDTRSYEQYF. CDR3 DNA sequence: TGCGCCAGCAGCGCCCGGGGTGGGGACACCCGCTCCTACGAGCAGTACTTC.

This sequence joins TRBV19 and TRBJ2-2; D not resolved. Trimming removed 7 bases from V and 0 bases from J, with 9 bases in between. The CDR3 is 14 amino acids. Germline lookup yields CDR1 LNHDA and CDR2 SQIVND (reference sequence). The CDR3 region has the DNA TGTGCCAGTAAAGACCCTTCGAACACCGGGGAGCTGTTTTTT. This sequence encodes CASKDPSNTGELFF.

For the CDR3, the DNA is TGTGCCAGCAGAGTAACGATGGGAACTGAAGCTTTCTTT. This translates into CASRVTMGTEAFF. The chain recombines TRBV7-9 with TRBJ1-1, with no clear D. Trimming cost V 6 bases and J 5 bases, with 13 bases left between them. This CDR3 has 13 amino acids. The germline V gene encodes CDR1 SEHNR and CDR2 FQNEAQ (reference sequence). The variable domain in full, completed from reference TRBV7-9 and TRBJ1-1, reads DTGVSQNPRHKITKRGQNVTFRCDPISEHNRLYWYRQTLGQGPEFLTYFQNEAQLEKSRLLSDRFSAERPKGSFSTLEIQRTEQGDSAMYLCASRVTMGTEAFFGQGTRLTVV.

The chain's CDR3 is CASSQSLGTGANVLTF. Here the CDR3 DNA reads TGTGCCAGCAGCCAGTCCCTAGGGACTGGGGCCAACGTCCTGACTTTC. V and J are TRBV14 and TRBJ2-6, with no clear D. CDR1 is SGHDN, CDR2 FVKESK, per germline. V was cut by 3 bases and J by 2 bases, with 11 bases left in between. The CDR3 is 16 residues long.

The J gene is TRBJ1-1, the V gene TRBV10-3; a weak D match, TRBD1 (5 bases). Germline V CDR1 and CDR2: ENHRY, SYGVKD. CDR3 length equals 14 residues. The V end was cut by 7 bases, the J end by 1 base, with 13 bases between. For the CDR3, the DNA is TGTGCCATCAAAACCGGGACGGCGAACACTGAAGCTTTCTTT. Encoded protein: CAIKTGTANTEAFF.

V usage is TRBV7-2 and J usage is TRBJ2-7, with D tentatively TRBD2 (7 bases). The germline V gene has CDR1 SGHTA and CDR2 FQGNSA. This CDR3 region has 13 residues. Trimming left V 5 bases short and J 2 bases short, with 10 bases between. CDR3 in amino acids: CASSAGGPYEQYF. CDR3 sequence (DNA): TGTGCCAGCAGCGCCGGGGGGCCCTACGAGCAGTACTTC.

The chain uses TRBV9 and TRBJ2-7; TRBD2 matches at 7 bases. This CDR3 has 15 amino acids. V was clipped by 0 bases and J by 2 bases; unmatched bases: 5. In germline, CDR1 is SGDLS, CDR2 YYNGEE. For the CDR3, the DNA is TGTGCCAGCAGCGTAGGTCCTAGCGGAACCTACGAGCAGTACTTC. Translated: CASSVGPSGTYEQYF.

This clone was observed a few times. The chain carries TRBV6-1 and TRBJ2-7; possible D gene TRBD1, 5 bases. The CDR3 is 12 residues long. Germline V gene sequence: CDR1 MNHNS, CDR2 SASEGT. V was shortened by 4 bases and J by 8 bases, with 12 bases between the two germline ends. The CDR3 coding sequence is TGTGCCAGCAGTGGGGGCGGCTATAAGCAGTACTTC. Amino acid sequence: CASSGGGYKQYF.

The V and J genes are TRBV28 and TRBJ1-1, with D unresolved. Germline V gene lookup returns CDR1 MDHEN and CDR2 SYDVKM. Trimming took off 6 bases at V and 3 bases at J, with 11 bases between the two ends. This CDR3 has 13 amino acids. CDR3 region: CASSLPIDTEAFF. The CDR3 nucleotides read TGTGCCAGCAGCCTCCCAATCGACACTGAAGCTTTCTTT. Full variable domain (remainder filled in from reference TRBV28 and TRBJ1-1): DVKVTQSSRYLVKRTGEKVFLECVQDMDHENMFWYRQDPGLGLRLIYFSYDVKMKEKGDIPEGYSVSREKKERFSLILESASTNQTSMYLCASSLPIDTEAFFGQGTRLTVV.

The chain combines TRBV5-6 with TRBJ1-1, with 7 bases matching TRBD1. Germline V lookup: CDR1 SGHDT, CDR2 YYEEEE. V dropped 8 bases and J dropped 6; count of bases not matched to a gene: 13. CDR3 length equals 14 residues. In nucleotides, the CDR3 is TGTGCCAGTCAGCAGTACAGGGGTACGGCTGAAGCTTTCTTT. Translation: CASQQYRGTAEAFF.

The chain is built from TRBV28 and TRBJ2-3; the D call may be TRBD1 or TRBD2 (5 bases each). The CDR3 totals 14 residues. V was shortened by 7 bases and J by 4 bases, with 15 bases between the two germline ends. CDR1 is MDHEN and CDR2 is SYDVKM in the germline V gene. The CDR3 bases are TGTGCCAGCACCCCTGGGGGTTTCGCAGATACGCAGTATTTT. This translates into CASTPGGFADTQYF. Drawing the rest from reference TRBV28 and TRBJ2-3, the complete variable domain is DVKVTQSSRYLVKRTGEKVFLECVQDMDHENMFWYRQDPGLGLRLIYFSYDVKMKEKGDIPEGYSVSREKKERFSLILESASTNQTSMYLCASTPGGFADTQYFGPGTRLTVL.

The chain uses TRBV29-1 and TRBJ1-2; possibly TRBD1 for D (5 bases). Between the trimmed V and J ends, which lost 4 bases and 2 bases, there was a span of 11 bases. The V gene's germline CDR1 is SQVTM and CDR2 ANQGSEA. CDR3 length: 13 amino acids. CDR3 sequence: CSVVGGSNYGYTF. DNA of the CDR3: TGCAGCGTTGTTGGGGGAAGCAACTATGGCTACACCTTC.

CDR3 in DNA: TGCAGCGTTGTCTTGGGTTCGGGGACCCAGTACTTC. As protein: CSVVLGSGTQYF. The rearrangement links TRBV29-1 to TRBJ2-5; no clear D gene. V shed 4 bases and J shed 7 bases, with 13 bases lying between them. Germline V gene sequence: CDR1 SQVTM, CDR2 ANQGSEA. The CDR3 is 12 amino acids.

This chain uses TRBV7-2 with TRBJ2-2; TRBD2 matches 10 bases. This CDR3 is built from 17 residues. Germline V CDR1 and CDR2: SGHTA, FQGNSA. V was pared by 2 bases and J by 7 bases, with 10 bases of the junction left unmatched. The CDR3 DNA reads TGTGCCAGCAGCTTAAGTATCGCTAGCGGGAGTTACGGGGAGCTGTTTTTT. Its protein is CASSLSIASGSYGELFF.

Only one count was recorded for this clone. Written as DNA, the CDR3 is TGTGCCAGCAGTCCCCGGACTAGCGGGATAGATACGCAGTATTTT. This translates into CASSPRTSGIDTQYF. The V gene is TRBV2, the J gene TRBJ2-3; 12 bases are a match to TRBD2. The CDR3 contains 15 residues. Trimming at V came to 5 bases and at J to 5 bases, leaving 5 bases not matched to a gene. Germline CDR1 is SNHLY and CDR2 is FYNNEI.

The rearrangement links TRBV28 to TRBJ1-3; TRBD1 might be the D (5 bases). Germline V lookup: CDR1 MDHEN, CDR2 SYDVKM. This CDR3 region has 14 residues. Trimming stripped 4 bases from V and 1 base from J, with 8 bases between. As DNA, the CDR3 is TGTGCCAGCAGTTCCCAGGGATCTGGAAACACCATATATTTT. The encoded protein is CASSSQGSGNTIYF.

This clone appeared a few times. The chain recombines TRBV30 with TRBJ2-1; 7 bases align to TRBD2. Unmatched junction bases numbered 18, after V lost 4 bases and J lost 0 bases. The CDR3 is 19 residues long. Germline V gene sequence: CDR1 GTSNPN, CDR2 SVGIG (reference sequence). The DNA of the CDR3 is TGTGCCTGGACCACCCCCGGCGGGAGCCCCTGGGGCTCCTACAATGAGCAGTTCTTC. Residues: CAWTTPGGSPWGSYNEQFF. Full variable domain (missing parts from reference TRBV30 and TRBJ2-1): SQTIHQWPATLVQPVGSPLSLECTVEGTSNPNLYWYRQAAGRGLQLLFYSVGIGQISSEVPQNLSASRPQDRQFILSSKKLLLSDSGFYLCAWTTPGGSPWGSYNEQFFGPGTRLTVL.

This chain connects TRBV7-9 to TRBJ2-2, with a possible D match to TRBD2 (5 bases). The CDR3 loop spans 15 amino acids. Germline values: CDR1 SEHNR, CDR2 FQNEAQ (reference sequence). Trimming stripped 2 bases from V and 5 bases from J, with 12 bases between. The CDR3 DNA reads as TGTGCCAGCAGCTTATCGACCGGCGGGACCGGGGAGCTGTTTTTT. As protein: CASSLSTGGTGELFF.

The CDR3 is CASGLVRGNYGYTF. CDR3 DNA: TGTGCTAGTGGTTTGGTACGGGGAAACTATGGCTACACCTTC. The rearrangement uses TRBV12-5 and TRBJ1-2; no clear D. The CDR3 contains 14 residues. Trimming cost V 0 bases and J 2 bases, with 7 bases left between them. Per the germline V gene, CDR1 is LGHNT and CDR2 is FRNRAP.

The chain recombines TRBV11-3 with TRBJ2-1, with 11 positions matching TRBD2. Trimming cost V 4 bases and J 4 bases; bases outside gene matches: 6. Germline V lookup: CDR1 SGHNT, CDR2 YENEEA. This CDR3 contains 16 residues. The CDR3 here is CASSSTGTSGYNEQFF. CDR3 bases: TGTGCCAGCAGCTCCACCGGGACTAGCGGATACAATGAGCAGTTCTTC.

This clone has a single count. The DNA of the CDR3 is TGCGCCAGCAGCCGCGGAGCGGCCCACGAGACCCAGTACTTC. Residues: CASSRGAAHETQYF. The V call is TRBV5-1, the J call TRBJ2-5, with D possibly matching TRBD2 (5 bases). V lost 4 bases, J lost 5 bases, and 15 bases lay in between. CDR3 length: 14 amino acids. From germline, CDR1 is SGHRS and CDR2 YFSETQ.

The rearrangement links TRBV27 to TRBJ1-4; possibly TRBD1 for D (5 bases). Germline V gene lookup returns CDR1 MNHEY and CDR2 SMNVEV (reference sequence). The CDR3 is 13 residues long. V gave up 8 bases and J gave up 0 bases, with 7 bases separating them. The CDR3 DNA sequence: TGTGCCAGCGGGGGATCAACTAATGAAAAACTGTTTTTT. It specifies CASGGSTNEKLFF.

This rearrangement joins TRBV28 to TRBJ2-3; the D gene could be TRBD1 or TRBD2 (5 bases each). Germline values: CDR1 MDHEN, CDR2 SYDVKM. The CDR3 totals 16 residues. The V end lost 6 bases, the J end lost 5 bases, and 21 bases lay between the germline ends. CDR3 in amino acids: CASSRYGAPPRDTQYF. The CDR3 DNA reads TGTGCCAGCAGCCGGTACGGGGCCCCTCCCAGAGATACGCAGTATTTT.

The chain is built from TRBV6-5 and TRBJ1-5; D possibly corresponds to TRBD1 (6 bases). The V and J ends lost 6 bases and 7 bases respectively, with 13 bases between them. This CDR3 comprises 13 residues. CDR1 and CDR2 (germline): MNHEY, SVGAGI. The CDR3 nucleotides read TGTGCCAGCAGACCCAGAACAGGGCAGCCCCAGCATTTT. Translated: CASRPRTGQPQHF.